This TCR beta chain was profiled in a study of blood T cells in healthy people across ages. Alongside a J-beta primer mix, a sample-barcoded 5' primer served in a second PCR lasting about 6 to 12 cycles. TCRdb re-called the 5' RACE reads with MiXCR, one entry per CDR3 protein. The sample consists of 850,000 or so distinct CDR3 sequences, 29% of them appearing once. This clonotype was counted at least ten times. Germline assignment: CDR1 SGHTA and CDR2 FQGNSA. The CDR3 length is 12 residues. The V end was cut by 6 bases, the J end by 4 bases, with 8 bases between. V is TRBV7-2 and J is TRBJ2-3, with D maybe TRBD2 (6 bases). The TCR sequence derives from a woman of 80 years or more in good health. Sequencing input: blood. The chain's CDR3 is CASSSGADTQYF. Written as DNA, the CDR3 is TGTGCCAGCAGTTCGGGGGCAGATACGCAGTATTTT.